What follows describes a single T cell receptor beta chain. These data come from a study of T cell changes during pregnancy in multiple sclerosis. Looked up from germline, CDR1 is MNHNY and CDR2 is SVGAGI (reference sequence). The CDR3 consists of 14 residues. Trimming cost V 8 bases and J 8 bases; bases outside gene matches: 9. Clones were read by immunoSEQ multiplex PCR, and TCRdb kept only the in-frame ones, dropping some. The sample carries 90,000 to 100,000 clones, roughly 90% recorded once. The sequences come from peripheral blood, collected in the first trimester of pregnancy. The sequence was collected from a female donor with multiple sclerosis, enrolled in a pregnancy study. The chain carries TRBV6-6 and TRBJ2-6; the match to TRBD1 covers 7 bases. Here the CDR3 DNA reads TGTGCCAGCCAGACAGGGAGTAGCACCAACGTCCTGACTTTC. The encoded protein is CASQTGSSTNVLTF.